A selection of T cell receptor beta chains follows, all from one sample in a study of shared clonotypes between healthy human individuals. Assay: immunoSEQ multiplex PCR; the TCRdb copy retains only in-frame clones and omits some. The profile covers 1,400,000 or so clones, with roughly 98.5% appearing a single time and approximately 0.4% taken by the ten largest. Source material: naive CD4+ T cells sorted from blood. These receptors were taken from a young man in good health. Both conserved end residues are trimmed from each CDR3.

v_call: TRBV7-6; cdr3_aa: ASSLADRLAGGNTGELF
v_call: TRBV9; cdr3_aa: ASSLAGGNTGELF
v_call: TRBV10-2; cdr3_aa: ASGDTGGYRKTQY
v_call: TRBV5-4; cdr3_aa: ASSPTSGRAGEQY
v_call: TRBV2; cdr3_aa: ARTAGTGDTSNQPQH
v_call: TRBV20-1; cdr3_aa: SARSSEQY
v_call: TRBV30; cdr3_aa: AWSIPWGSYNEQF
v_call: TRBV19; cdr3_aa: ASSPRTGGAQPQH
v_call: TRBV30; cdr3_aa: AWDHRDQPQH
v_call: TRBV11-3; cdr3_aa: ASSLGTSGTDTQY
v_call: TRBV6-1; cdr3_aa: ASSEIRVRTSMTNEQF
v_call: TRBV5-4; cdr3_aa: ASSSTRGPNEQF
v_call: TRBV11-2; cdr3_aa: ASSPRGSGTEAF
v_call: TRBV4-3; cdr3_aa: ASSHGRTDQETQY
v_call: TRBV5-5; cdr3_aa: ASTEWAYNSPLH
v_call: TRBV5-1; cdr3_aa: ASSFSPNEKLF
v_call: TRBV27; cdr3_aa: ASSFLSSGRGEQY
v_call: TRBV28; cdr3_aa: ASRAFGTETSSGNTIY
v_call: TRBV5-1; cdr3_aa: ASSLSRADSEAF
v_call: TRBV27; cdr3_aa: ASSPAGGGLGDQPQH
v_call: TRBV18; cdr3_aa: ASSPRTAEQF
v_call: TRBV18; cdr3_aa: ASSPEFSSGGGEQF
v_call: TRBV7-6; cdr3_aa: ATRPPDRQGNYGYT
v_call: TRBV2; cdr3_aa: ASRFRGSSYEQY
v_call: TRBV29-1; cdr3_aa: SVGKTSGNRDEQF
v_call: TRBV6-1; cdr3_aa: ASSQPPRGTEAF
v_call: TRBV15; cdr3_aa: ATSSAPAGGILAEQF
v_call: TRBV5-1; cdr3_aa: ASSLAGGPETGELF
v_call: TRBV7-9; cdr3_aa: ASSLVSAHEQY
v_call: TRBV5-1; cdr3_aa: ASSSDRGNEQF
v_call: TRBV6-5; cdr3_aa: ASRYGPGQGTDTQY
v_call: TRBV30; cdr3_aa: AWSKTTTAHEQY